The next 9 T cell receptor beta chains were all read from a single sample in a study of immune evolution from preneoplasia to lung adenocarcinoma. Clones were sequenced by immunoSEQ multiplex PCR, and TCRdb holds only the in-frame ones, with some missing. The table has 4,500 to 6,500 clones, about four fifths seen once. Sequencing was done on a sample of FFPE minimally invasive lung adenocarcinoma tissue. Receptors were obtained from a person aged 55 to 79 with lung adenocarcinoma.

The chain employs TRBV29-1 and TRBJ1-1, with D possibly being TRBD1 (5 bases). Germline V gene lookup returns CDR1 SQVTM and CDR2 ANQGSEA. The V gene lost 3 bases and the J gene lost 2 bases, with 16 bases spanning the gap. This CDR3 is built from 15 residues. The CDR3 here is CSVDDSSSFNTEAFF. The CDR3 bases are TGCAGCGTTGATGACAGCTCCTCTTTTAACACTGAAGCTTTCTTT.

The V gene is TRBV6-1, the J gene TRBJ1-3, with D perhaps TRBD1 (5 bases). There are 15 residues in the CDR3. CDR1 is MNHNS, CDR2 SASEGT, per germline. V was clipped by 2 bases and J by 0 bases, with 8 bases between them. DNA of the CDR3: TGTGCCAGCAGTGAACAGGGTCGCTCTGGAAACACCATATATTTT. The encoded protein is CASSEQGRSGNTIYF.

The chain links TRBV27 to TRBJ2-2; D possibly uses TRBD1 or TRBD2 (5 bases each). CDR1 is MNHEY, CDR2 SMNVEV, per germline (reference sequence). V lost 6 bases, J lost 7 bases, and 21 bases lay in between. This CDR3 comprises 16 residues. The CDR3 bases are TGTGCCAGCAGCCAGGGAGCACCCGGGCGAAACGGGGAGCTGTTTTTT. This sequence encodes CASSQGAPGRNGELFF.

The CDR3 DNA reads TGCGCCAGCAGCCAGGAAGCGGGAGGGCCCACAGATACGCAGTATTTT. It encodes CASSQEAGGPTDTQYF. V gene TRBV4-3 combines with J gene TRBJ2-3, with 10 bases fitting TRBD2. V trimming: 3 bases; J trimming: 2 bases; junction bases outside the gene matches: 5. CDR1 is LGHNA, CDR2 YSLEER, per germline. The CDR3 sequence is 16 residues long.

The chain couples TRBV18 to TRBJ1-2, with D unclear. Germline lookup yields CDR1 KGHSH and CDR2 LQKENI. This CDR3 contains 12 residues. The germline V and J ends were trimmed by 3 bases and 8 bases, with 10 bases remaining between them. This CDR3 is CASSPAGGGYTF. The CDR3 DNA is TGTGCCAGCTCACCGGCAGGAGGAGGCTACACCTTC.

The chain is built from TRBV15 and TRBJ1-5; 9 bases are a match to TRBD1. The germline V gene encodes CDR1 LNHNV and CDR2 YYDKDF (reference sequence). Unmatched junction bases numbered 6, after V lost 1 base and J lost 11 bases. This CDR3 has 14 residues. CDR3 sequence: CATSRGTGASSQHF. CDR3 bases: TGTGCCACCAGCAGAGGGACAGGGGCCTCTTCCCAGCATTTT.

The chain combines TRBV4-3 with TRBJ2-1, with D possibly being TRBD2 (5 bases). Germline V lookup: CDR1 LGHNA, CDR2 YSLEER. Between the trimmed V and J ends, which lost 0 bases and 0 bases, there was a span of 9 bases. The CDR3 sequence is 16 residues long. The CDR3 loop reads CASSQDTGNSYNEQFF. CDR3 DNA sequence: TGCGCCAGCAGCCAAGATACGGGAAACTCCTACAATGAGCAGTTCTTC.

The chain combines TRBV18 with TRBJ2-5; D gene uncertain. The germline CDR1 and CDR2 sequences are KGHSH and LQKENI. Deletions cut 2 bases from V and 4 bases from J, with 2 bases between. This CDR3 contains 11 residues. The CDR3, as DNA: TGTGCCAGCTCACCAGGAGAGACCCAGTACTTC. It encodes CASSPGETQYF.

The chain carries TRBV7-2 and TRBJ2-3; D is uncertain. The CDR3 has 16 amino acids. V was pared by 3 bases and J by 2 bases, with 15 bases between. Per the germline V gene, CDR1 is SGHTA and CDR2 is FQGNSA. The CDR3 DNA is TGTGCCAGCAGCTTCTTAACAACTGCCTTCACAGATACGCAGTATTTT. Protein: CASSFLTTAFTDTQYF.